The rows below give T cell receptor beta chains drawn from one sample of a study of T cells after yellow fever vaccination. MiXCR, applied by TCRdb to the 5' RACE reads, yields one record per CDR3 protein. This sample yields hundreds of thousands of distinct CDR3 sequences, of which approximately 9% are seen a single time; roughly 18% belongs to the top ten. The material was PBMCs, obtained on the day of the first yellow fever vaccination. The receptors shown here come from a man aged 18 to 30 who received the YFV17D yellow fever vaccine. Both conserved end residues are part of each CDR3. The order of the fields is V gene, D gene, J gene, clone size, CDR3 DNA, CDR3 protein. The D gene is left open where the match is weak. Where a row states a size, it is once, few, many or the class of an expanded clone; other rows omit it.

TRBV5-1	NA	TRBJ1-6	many	TGCGCCAGCAGCTTGAATTACGCAGGGCCGAGTTCACCCCTCCACTTT	CASSLNYAGPSSPLHF
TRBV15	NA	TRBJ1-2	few	TGTGCCACCAGCAGAGACAGGGGAGGTGATGGCTACACCTTC	CATSRDRGGDGYTF
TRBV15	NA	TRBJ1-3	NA	TGTGCCACCAGCGCTGAGCCCCCCGGACCCGTGTGGGACATATATTTT	CATSAEPPGPVWDIYF
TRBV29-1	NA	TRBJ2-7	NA	TGCAGCGCCTCCCAGGGGAACGAGCAGTACTTC	CSASQGNEQYF
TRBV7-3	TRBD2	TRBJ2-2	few	TGTGCCAGCAGCTACCTAGCGGGGGGGTACACCGGGGAGCTGTTTTTT	CASSYLAGGYTGELFF
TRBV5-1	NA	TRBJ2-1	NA	TGCGCCAGCAGAGGCGACACCAGTGAGCAGTTCTTC	CASRGDTSEQFF
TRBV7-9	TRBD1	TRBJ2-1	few	TGTGCCAGCAGCTTAGAGGGGACAGCCTTATCCTACAATGAGCAGTTCTTC	CASSLEGTALSYNEQFF
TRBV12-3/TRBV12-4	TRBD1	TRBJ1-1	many	TGTGCCAGCAGTTTGGGGGACAGGAACACTGAAGCTTTCTTT	CASSLGDRNTEAFF
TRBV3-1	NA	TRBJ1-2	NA	TGTGCCAGCAGCTCCGTGGTCTATGGCTACACCTTC	CASSSVVYGYTF
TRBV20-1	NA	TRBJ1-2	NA	TGCAGTGCCCCCCCGGTGGTGCTTGGCTACACCTTC	CSAPPVVLGYTF
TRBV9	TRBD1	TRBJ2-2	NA	TGTGCCAGCAGCGTACTCGGACAGGGTATCGCCGGGGAGCTGTTTTTT	CASSVLGQGIAGELFF
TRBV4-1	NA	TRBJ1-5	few	TGCGCCAGCAGCCAAGTTACAGGGTTGTCAAATCAGCCCCAGCATTTT	CASSQVTGLSNQPQHF
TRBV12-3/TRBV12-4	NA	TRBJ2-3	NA	TGTGCCAGCAGTTTCTCCCGGGTCACAGATACGCAGTATTTT	CASSFSRVTDTQYF
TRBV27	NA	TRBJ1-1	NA	TGTGCCAGCAGTAGGATACAGGAGACCACTGAAGCTTTCTTT	CASSRIQETTEAFF
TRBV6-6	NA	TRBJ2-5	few	TGTGCCAGTCGGGGCGTCGAGACCCAGTACTTC	CASRGVETQYF
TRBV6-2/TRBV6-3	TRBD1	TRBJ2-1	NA	TGTGCCAGCAGTGCGACAGGGAAGTGGGAGCAGTTCTTC	CASSATGKWEQFF
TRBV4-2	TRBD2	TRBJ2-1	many	TGTGCCAGCAGCGAAAGCGGGAGGTACAATGAGCAGTTCTTC	CASSESGRYNEQFF
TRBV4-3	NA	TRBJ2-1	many	TGCGCCAGCAGCCAAGACGGAAGAAATGAGCAGTTCTTC	CASSQDGRNEQFF
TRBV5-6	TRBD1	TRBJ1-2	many	TGTGCCAGCAGCTTGGTTGGGACAGGGGGCTCTGGCTACACCTTC	CASSLVGTGGSGYTF
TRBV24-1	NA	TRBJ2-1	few	TGTGCCACCAGTGATTTTTGGCAGCTTAAGGGCTCCTACAATGAGCAGTTCTTC	CATSDFWQLKGSYNEQFF
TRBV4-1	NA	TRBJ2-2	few	TGCGCCAGCAGCCACCGGGACGGAAACACCGGGGAGCTGTTTTTT	CASSHRDGNTGELFF
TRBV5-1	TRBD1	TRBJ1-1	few	TGCGCCAGCAGCCCGGACAGGGGTTTGAACACTGAAGCTTTCTTT	CASSPDRGLNTEAFF